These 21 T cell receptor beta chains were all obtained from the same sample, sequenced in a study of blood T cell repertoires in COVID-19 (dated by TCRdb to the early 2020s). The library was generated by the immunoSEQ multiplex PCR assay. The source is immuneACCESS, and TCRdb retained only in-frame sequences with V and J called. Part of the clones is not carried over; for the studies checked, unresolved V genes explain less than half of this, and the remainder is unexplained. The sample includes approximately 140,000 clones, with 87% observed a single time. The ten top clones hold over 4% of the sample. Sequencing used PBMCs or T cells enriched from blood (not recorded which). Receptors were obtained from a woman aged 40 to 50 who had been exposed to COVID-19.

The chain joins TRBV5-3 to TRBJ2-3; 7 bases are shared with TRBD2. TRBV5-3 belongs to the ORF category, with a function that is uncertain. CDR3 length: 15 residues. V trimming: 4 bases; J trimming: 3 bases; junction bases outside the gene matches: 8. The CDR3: CARSVGLADTDTQYF. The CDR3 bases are TGTGCCAGAAGCGTGGGGCTAGCGGATACAGATACGCAGTATTTT.

The CDR3 DNA is TGTGCCAGCAGTTTAGAGGGGGCGCGAAGACACATTCAGTACTTC. It specifies CASSLEGARRHIQYF. V and J are TRBV27 and TRBJ2-4, with 7 bases matching TRBD1. Trimming cost V 2 bases and J 8 bases; bases outside gene matches: 9. Germline V gene lookup returns CDR1 MNHEY and CDR2 SMNVEV (reference sequence). This CDR3 spans 15 amino acids.

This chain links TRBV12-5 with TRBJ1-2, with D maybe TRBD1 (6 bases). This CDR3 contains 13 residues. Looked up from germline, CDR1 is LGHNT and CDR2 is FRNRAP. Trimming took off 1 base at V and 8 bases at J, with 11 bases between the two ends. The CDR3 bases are TGTGCTAGTGGTTTGGGGGACACTCAAGGCTACACCTTC. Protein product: CASGLGDTQGYTF.

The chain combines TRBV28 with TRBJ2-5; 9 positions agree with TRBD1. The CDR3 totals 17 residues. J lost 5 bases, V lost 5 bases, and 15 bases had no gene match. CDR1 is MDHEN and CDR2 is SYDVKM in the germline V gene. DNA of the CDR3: TGTGCCAGCAGTCAACAGGGGGCGCTTTATCTATCCGAGACCCAGTACTTC. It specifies CASSQQGALYLSETQYF. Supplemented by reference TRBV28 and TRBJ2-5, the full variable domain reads DVKVTQSSRYLVKRTGEKVFLECVQDMDHENMFWYRQDPGLGLRLIYFSYDVKMKEKGDIPEGYSVSREKKERFSLILESASTNQTSMYLCASSQQGALYLSETQYFGPGTRLLVL.

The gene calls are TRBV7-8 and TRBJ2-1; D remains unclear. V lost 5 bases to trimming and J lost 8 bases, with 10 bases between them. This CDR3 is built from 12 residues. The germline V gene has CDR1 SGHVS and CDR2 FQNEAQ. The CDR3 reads CASSRQTDEQFF. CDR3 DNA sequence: TGTGCCAGCAGCAGACAAACGGATGAGCAGTTCTTC.

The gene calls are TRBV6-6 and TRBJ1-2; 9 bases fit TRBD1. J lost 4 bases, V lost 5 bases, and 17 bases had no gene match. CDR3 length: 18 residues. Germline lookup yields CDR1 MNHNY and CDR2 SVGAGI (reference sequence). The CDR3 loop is CASSRITQGASRLYGYTF. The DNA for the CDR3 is TGTGCCAGCAGTCGTATTACACAGGGGGCCAGCCGCCTCTATGGCTACACCTTC.

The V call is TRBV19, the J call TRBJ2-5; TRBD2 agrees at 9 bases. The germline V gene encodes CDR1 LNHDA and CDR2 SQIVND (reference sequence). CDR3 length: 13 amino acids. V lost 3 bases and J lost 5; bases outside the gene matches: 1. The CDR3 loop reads CASSIAGGETQYF. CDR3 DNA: TGTGCCAGTAGTATCGCGGGGGGGGAGACCCAGTACTTC.

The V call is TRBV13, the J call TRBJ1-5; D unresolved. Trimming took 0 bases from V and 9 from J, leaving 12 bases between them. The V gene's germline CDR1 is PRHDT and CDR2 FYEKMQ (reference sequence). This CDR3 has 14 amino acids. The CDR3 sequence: CASSLGGRLVPQHF. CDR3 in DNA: TGTGCCAGCAGCTTAGGGGGCCGTCTGGTGCCCCAGCATTTT.

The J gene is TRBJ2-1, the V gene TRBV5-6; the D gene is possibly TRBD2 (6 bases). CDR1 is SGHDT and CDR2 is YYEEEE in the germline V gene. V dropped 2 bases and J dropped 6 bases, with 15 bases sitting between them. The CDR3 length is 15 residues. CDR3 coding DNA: TGTGCCAGCAGCTTATCACTAGCTTCTGGCAATGAGCAGTTCTTC. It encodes CASSLSLASGNEQFF.

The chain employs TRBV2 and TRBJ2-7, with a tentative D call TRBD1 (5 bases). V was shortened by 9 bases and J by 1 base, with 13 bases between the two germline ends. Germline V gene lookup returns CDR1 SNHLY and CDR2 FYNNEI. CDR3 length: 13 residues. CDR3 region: CARRMTDSYEQYF. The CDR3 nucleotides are TGTGCCAGACGTATGACAGATTCCTACGAGCAGTACTTC.

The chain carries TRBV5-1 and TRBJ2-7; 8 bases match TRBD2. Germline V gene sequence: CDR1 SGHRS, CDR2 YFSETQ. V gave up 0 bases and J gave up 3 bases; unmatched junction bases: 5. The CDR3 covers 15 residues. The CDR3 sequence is CASSLAGGSYYEQYF. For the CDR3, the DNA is TGCGCCAGCAGCTTGGCGGGAGGGAGCTACTACGAGCAGTACTTC.

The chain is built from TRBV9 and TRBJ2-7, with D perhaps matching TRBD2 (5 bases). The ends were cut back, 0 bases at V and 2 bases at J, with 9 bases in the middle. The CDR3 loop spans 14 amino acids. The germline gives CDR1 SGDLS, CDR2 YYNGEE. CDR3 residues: CASSVANGAYEQYF. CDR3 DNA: TGTGCCAGCAGCGTAGCTAACGGGGCCTACGAGCAGTACTTC.

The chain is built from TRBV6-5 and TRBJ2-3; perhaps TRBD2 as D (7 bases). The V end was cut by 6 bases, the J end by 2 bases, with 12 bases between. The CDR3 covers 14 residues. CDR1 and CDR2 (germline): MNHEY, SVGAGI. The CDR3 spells CASRRGPFTDTQYF. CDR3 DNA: TGTGCCAGCAGGCGGGGGCCCTTCACAGATACGCAGTATTTT.

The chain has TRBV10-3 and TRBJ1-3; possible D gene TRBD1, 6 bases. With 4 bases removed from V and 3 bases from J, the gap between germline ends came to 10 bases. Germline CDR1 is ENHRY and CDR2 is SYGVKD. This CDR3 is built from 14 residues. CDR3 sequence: CAISVQGFGNTIYF. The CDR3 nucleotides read TGTGCCATCAGTGTACAGGGTTTTGGAAACACCATATATTTT.

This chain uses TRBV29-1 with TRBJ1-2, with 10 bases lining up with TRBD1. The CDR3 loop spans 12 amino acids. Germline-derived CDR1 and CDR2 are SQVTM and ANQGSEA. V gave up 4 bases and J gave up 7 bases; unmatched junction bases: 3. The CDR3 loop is CSVVGQGGGYTF. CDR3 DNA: TGCAGCGTTGTAGGACAGGGGGGTGGCTACACCTTC. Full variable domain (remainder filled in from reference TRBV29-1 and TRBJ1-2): SAVISQKPSRDICQRGTSLTIQCQVDSQVTMMFWYRQQPGQSLTLIATANQGSEATYESGFVIDKFPISRPNLTFSTLTVSNMSPEDSSIYLCSVVGQGGGYTFGSGTRLTVV.

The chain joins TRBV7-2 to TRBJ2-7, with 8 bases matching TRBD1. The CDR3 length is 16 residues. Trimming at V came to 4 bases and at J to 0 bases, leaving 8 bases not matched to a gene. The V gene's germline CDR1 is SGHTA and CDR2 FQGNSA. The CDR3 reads CASSSGQGTFSYEQYF. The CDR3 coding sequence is TGTGCCAGCAGCTCCGGACAGGGCACCTTCTCCTACGAGCAGTACTTC.

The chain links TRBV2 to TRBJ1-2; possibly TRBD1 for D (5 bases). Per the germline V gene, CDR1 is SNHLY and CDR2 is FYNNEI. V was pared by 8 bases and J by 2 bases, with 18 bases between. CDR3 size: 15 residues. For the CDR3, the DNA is TGTGCCAGCCCCGGGGTGGAGGGGACCAACTATGGCTACACCTTC. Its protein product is CASPGVEGTNYGYTF.

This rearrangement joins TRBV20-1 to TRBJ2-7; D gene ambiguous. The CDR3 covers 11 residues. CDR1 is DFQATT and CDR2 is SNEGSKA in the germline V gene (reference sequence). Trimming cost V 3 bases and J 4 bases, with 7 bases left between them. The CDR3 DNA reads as TGCAGTGCTAGCGAGGATTACGAGCAGTACTTC. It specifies CSASEDYEQYF.

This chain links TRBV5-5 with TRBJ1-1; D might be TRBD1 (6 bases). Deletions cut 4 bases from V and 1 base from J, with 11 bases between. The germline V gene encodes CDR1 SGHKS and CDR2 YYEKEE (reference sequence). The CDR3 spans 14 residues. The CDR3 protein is CASSQGHANTEAFF. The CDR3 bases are TGTGCCAGCAGCCAGGGACATGCGAACACTGAAGCTTTCTTT. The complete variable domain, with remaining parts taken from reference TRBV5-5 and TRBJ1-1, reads DAGVTQSPTHLIKTRGQQVTLRCSPISGHKSVSWYQQVLGQGPQFIFQYYEKEERGRGNFPDRFSARQFPNYSSELNVNALLLGDSALYLCASSQGHANTEAFFGQGTRLTVV.

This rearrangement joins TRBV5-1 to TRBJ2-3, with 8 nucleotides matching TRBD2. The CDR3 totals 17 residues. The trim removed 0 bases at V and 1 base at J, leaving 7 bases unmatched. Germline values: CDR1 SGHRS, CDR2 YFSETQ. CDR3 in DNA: TGCGCCAGCAGCTTGGCCACTAGAGCGGGGGGCACAGATACGCAGTATTTT. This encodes CASSLATRAGGTDTQYF.

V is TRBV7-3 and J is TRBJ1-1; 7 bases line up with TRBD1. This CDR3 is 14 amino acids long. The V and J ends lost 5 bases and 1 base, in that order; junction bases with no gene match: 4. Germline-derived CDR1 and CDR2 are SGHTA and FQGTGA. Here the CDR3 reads CASSTGQPNTEAFF. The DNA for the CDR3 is TGTGCCAGCAGCACGGGACAGCCGAACACTGAAGCTTTCTTT.